These 6 T cell receptor beta chains were all obtained from the same sample, sequenced in a study of control samples from healthy donors and cancer patients. The table came from immunoSEQ multiplex PCR; TCRdb's copy has only in-frame clones and leaves some out. The sample totals 150,000 to 200,000 clones; its top ten clones hold about 2.2%. Material: blood. The receptors stem from a woman in her twenties or thirties in good health.

The chain recombines TRBV5-1 with TRBJ2-3; 7 bases line up with TRBD1. V was pared by 3 bases and J by 0 bases, with 4 bases of the junction left unmatched. Germline CDR1 reads SGHRS; CDR2 reads YFSETQ. The CDR3 extends over 15 amino acids. CDR3 amino acids: CASSSGQSSTDTQYF. The CDR3 bases are TGCGCCAGCAGCTCGGGACAGTCTAGCACAGATACGCAGTATTTT.

This sequence joins TRBV2 and TRBJ1-2; 8 nucleotides line up with TRBD1. The V and J ends lost 7 bases and 7 bases, in that order; junction bases with no gene match: 8. The CDR3 runs to 13 residues. Germline CDR1 SNHLY, CDR2 FYNNEI. CDR3 loop: CASTLQGVGGYTF. In nucleotides, the CDR3 is TGTGCCAGCACCCTACAGGGGGTTGGTGGCTACACCTTC.

The chain recombines TRBV7-9 with TRBJ1-6; 11 bases align to TRBD1. After removal of 5 bases from V and 10 bases from J, the junction contained 7 bases not matched to a gene. Germline V CDR1 and CDR2: SEHNR, FQNEAQ (reference sequence). The length of the CDR3 is 15 residues. The CDR3 region has the DNA TGTGCCAGCAGCCGCAGGACAGGGGGCTTCTCACCCCTCCACTTT. Translated, it gives CASSRRTGGFSPLHF.

This chain uses TRBV2 with TRBJ2-7; 11 nucleotides line up with TRBD1. V was clipped by 8 bases and J by 3 bases; unmatched bases: 6. The germline V gene encodes CDR1 SNHLY and CDR2 FYNNEI. This CDR3 is built from 14 residues. CDR3 amino acids: CASAEDRGLYEQYF. The CDR3 coding sequence is TGTGCCAGCGCGGAGGACAGGGGGCTCTACGAGCAGTACTTC.

V and J are TRBV28 and TRBJ1-6; possible D gene TRBD1, 6 bases. The CDR3 contains 15 residues. Germline V gene lookup returns CDR1 MDHEN and CDR2 SYDVKM. V was clipped by 5 bases and J by 10 bases, with 18 bases between them. The CDR3 loop is CASSPPGGQGSPLHF. The CDR3 bases are TGTGCCAGCAGTCCGCCGGGGGGCCAAGGGTCACCCCTCCACTTT.

V usage is TRBV6-5 and J usage is TRBJ2-3; 8 nucleotides align to TRBD1. Germline V gene lookup returns CDR1 MNHEY and CDR2 SVGAGI. The CDR3 runs to 14 residues. V lost 7 bases and J lost 5; bases outside the gene matches: 8. The CDR3 reads CASTWDRSRDTQYF. CDR3 DNA: TGTGCCAGCACCTGGGACAGGTCCCGAGATACGCAGTATTTT.